A single sample gave rise to the 14 T cell receptor beta chains below, sequenced in a study of identifying expanded T cells in peripheral blood. Assay used: immunoSEQ multiplex PCR; TCRdb lists only in-frame clones, some missing. The data contain some 91,000 clones, more than 70% of them singletons. The sample consisted of blood. These TCRs come from a person between 18 and 75 years old in good health.

V usage is TRBV13 and J usage is TRBJ2-3, with D maybe TRBD2 (5 bases). Germline V gives CDR1 PRHDT, CDR2 FYEKMQ (reference sequence). V dropped 4 bases and J dropped 2 bases, with 7 bases sitting between them. The CDR3 is 13 amino acids. The CDR3 here is CASSWESTDTQYF. In DNA form, the CDR3 reads TGTGCCAGCAGCTGGGAGTCCACAGATACGCAGTATTTT.

This rearrangement joins TRBV2 to TRBJ2-5, with a weak D call TRBD1 (5 bases). V was cut by 1 base and J by 7 bases, with 13 bases left in between. This CDR3 region has 14 residues. CDR1 is SNHLY, CDR2 FYNNEI, per germline. The CDR3 DNA reads TGTGCCAGCAGTGAAGTCGCGGACATAGGGACCCAGTACTTC. It encodes CASSEVADIGTQYF.

The chain has TRBV4-1 and TRBJ1-2; the match to TRBD1 covers 11 bases. This CDR3 is 15 amino acids long. In germline, CDR1 is MGHRA, CDR2 YSYEKL. V lost 4 bases, J lost 4 bases, and 5 bases stayed unmatched. The CDR3 bases are TGCGCCAGCAGCCTCAGGACAGGGGGCGGCTATGGCTACACCTTC. This codes for CASSLRTGGGYGYTF.

V gene TRBV29-1 combines with J gene TRBJ2-7; TRBD1 aligns across 8 bases. The CDR3 is 16 amino acids. Germline V lookup: CDR1 SQVTM, CDR2 ANQGSEA. V trimming: 1 base; J trimming: 2 bases; junction bases outside the gene matches: 10. CDR3 in DNA: TGCAGCGTTGAAGGGTTCTCCGGGACAGGTGCCTACGAGCAGTACTTC. This encodes CSVEGFSGTGAYEQYF.

The J gene is TRBJ2-3, the V gene TRBV19; unclear D gene. The CDR3 runs 11 residues. The germline V and J ends were trimmed by 0 bases and 5 bases, with 0 bases remaining between them. The germline V gene encodes CDR1 LNHDA and CDR2 SQIVND (reference sequence). The DNA for the CDR3 is TGTGCCAGTAGTATAGAAGATACGCAGTATTTT. Translation: CASSIEDTQYF.

The chain combines TRBV9 with TRBJ2-5; D tentatively reads TRBD1 or TRBD2 (5 bases each). The CDR3 has 19 amino acids. Trimming removed 0 bases from V and 1 base from J, with 22 bases in between. Germline CDR1 SGDLS, CDR2 YYNGEE. CDR3 in DNA: TGTGCCAGCAGCGTAGCTGGGGGTCGGGAACCTAGTTCCCAAGAGACCCAGTACTTC. It specifies CASSVAGGREPSSQETQYF.

V and J are TRBV28 and TRBJ2-3; 9 bases align to TRBD2. The germline V gene has CDR1 MDHEN and CDR2 SYDVKM. This CDR3 comprises 14 residues. V lost 8 bases and J lost 7; bases outside the gene matches: 10. DNA of the CDR3: TGTGCCAGCCCCCCCGCGGGAGGGCCACATACGCAGTATTTT. It encodes CASPPAGGPHTQYF.

This chain uses TRBV7-9 with TRBJ2-5, with a weak D call TRBD1 (6 bases). The CDR3 consists of 14 residues. Per germline, CDR1 SEHNR and CDR2 FQNEAQ (reference sequence). Trimming stripped 5 bases from V and 5 bases from J, with 15 bases between. The CDR3 reads CASSPQGMFETQYF. Written as DNA, the CDR3 is TGTGCCAGCAGCCCACAGGGAATGTTCGAGACCCAGTACTTC.

The chain couples TRBV11-1 to TRBJ2-7; 9 nucleotides match TRBD1. The CDR3 sequence is 16 residues long. Germline loops: CDR1 SGHAT, CDR2 FQDESV (reference sequence). V lost 1 base to trimming and J lost 3 bases; unmatched junction nucleotides: 7. CDR3 bases: TGTGCCAGCAGCTTAGGGACGGGGACAGGGTACTACGAGCAGTACTTC. Amino acid sequence: CASSLGTGTGYYEQYF.

This clone occurred once. CDR3 amino acids: CASSASAGANVLTF. CDR3 DNA: TGTGCCAGTAGTGCCTCAGCAGGGGCCAACGTCCTGACTTTC. The chain joins TRBV19 to TRBJ2-6; no firm D call. CDR1 LNHDA and CDR2 SQIVND come from the germline V gene (reference sequence). CDR3 length: 14 residues. The ends were cut back, 5 bases at V and 4 bases at J, with 9 bases in the middle.

Regarding this clone: An end of the junction differs from the germline gene, which may be a read error. This rearrangement joins TRBV6-1 to TRBJ1-5; D not certain. The germline gives CDR1 MNHNS, CDR2 SASEGT. The CDR3 length is 13 residues. The CDR3 DNA is TGTGCCAGCGGAGACACTAGCCATCAGCCCCAGCATTTT. Translating gives CASGDTSHQPQHF.

The rearrangement links TRBV19 to TRBJ2-3; D remains unclear. CDR1 and CDR2 (germline): LNHDA, SQIVND (reference sequence). This CDR3 has 14 amino acids. The V gene lost 7 bases and the J gene lost 2 bases, with 13 bases spanning the gap. The CDR3 is CASTPRRDTDTQYF. For the CDR3, the DNA is TGTGCCAGTACCCCTCGGAGAGACACAGATACGCAGTATTTT.

The chain uses TRBV19 and TRBJ1-5; a weak D match, TRBD1 (6 bases). Trimming cost V 6 bases and J 1 base, with 16 bases left between them. The CDR3 loop spans 16 amino acids. Germline values: CDR1 LNHDA, CDR2 SQIVND (reference sequence). The CDR3 sequence is CASRRSGELSNQPQHF. CDR3 DNA sequence: TGTGCCAGTAGGCGATCAGGGGAACTGAGCAATCAGCCCCAGCATTTT.

The sample holds one count of this clone. This chain joins TRBV27 and TRBJ1-3; TRBD1 agrees at 7 bases. The V and J ends lost 4 bases and 0 bases, in that order; junction bases with no gene match: 3. This CDR3 spans 15 amino acids. The germline gives CDR1 MNHEY, CDR2 SMNVEV (reference sequence). CDR3 in DNA: TGTGCCAGCAGTTGGACAGGCGACTCTGGAAACACCATATATTTT. It translates to CASSWTGDSGNTIYF.